This T cell receptor beta chain was recovered during a study of cytomegalovirus exposure and HLA in healthy donors. Study-wide points: When a later analysis compared HLA-associated TCR beta chains with equally common others, the HLA-associated chains turned out to be more clonally expanded and to have lower generation probabilities. According to an earlier analysis, most TCR beta V segments yielded productive rearrangements about 87% or about 30% of the time.

At the time of sampling, donors were nominally healthy, though unrecorded immune exposures were likely. After removal of 1 base from V and 5 bases from J, the junction contained 11 bases not matched to a gene. The CDR3 totals 17 residues. From germline, CDR1 is MGHRA and CDR2 YSYEKL. With respect to this clone: Its specificity is not known.

This PCR relied on a set of 60 Vbeta primers and 13 Jbeta primers. Assay: immunoSEQ multiplex PCR; the TCRdb copy retains only in-frame clones and omits some. The repertoire includes fewer than 250,000 clones, around three quarters of them detected once, and 1.6% sits in the top ten. The sequenced sample consisted of PBMCs. This sequence was found in a woman under 30 in good health and CMV-seronegative. The rearrangement uses TRBV4-1 and TRBJ2-5; 9 nucleotides line up with TRBD2. CDR3 nucleotide sequence: TGCGCCAGCAGCCAAGCGGGGCTAGCGGGATCTGGGGAGACCCAGTACTTC. Translated: CASSQAGLAGSGETQYF.